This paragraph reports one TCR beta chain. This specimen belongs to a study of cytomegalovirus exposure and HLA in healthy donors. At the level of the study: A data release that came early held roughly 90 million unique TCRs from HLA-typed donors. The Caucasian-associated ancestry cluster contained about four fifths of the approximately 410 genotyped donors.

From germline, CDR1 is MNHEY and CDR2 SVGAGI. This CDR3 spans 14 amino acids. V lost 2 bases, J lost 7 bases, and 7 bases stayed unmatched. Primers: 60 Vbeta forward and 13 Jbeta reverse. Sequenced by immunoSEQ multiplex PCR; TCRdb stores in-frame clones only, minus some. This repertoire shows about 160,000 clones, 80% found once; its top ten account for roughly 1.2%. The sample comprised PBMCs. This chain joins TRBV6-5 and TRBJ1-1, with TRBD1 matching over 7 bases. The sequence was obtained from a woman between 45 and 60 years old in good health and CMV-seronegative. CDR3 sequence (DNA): TGTGCCAGCAGTTACCCGGGACAGAATAATGAAGCTTTCTTT. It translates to CASSYPGQNNEAFF.